Included here is one TCR beta chain sequence, with context. Its target is unknown. The data derive from a study of CD8 T cells in ankylosing spondylitis. Overall study findings and caveats: A motif in TCR beta, a set of 8 or 9 highly homologous variants, appeared characteristic of ankylosing spondylitis blood. As reported, disease-linked clones showed significant enrichment in matched ankylosing spondylitis synovial fluid.

TCRdb re-called the 5' RACE reads through MiXCR, storing one row per CDR3 protein. The table shows more than 250,000 distinct CDR3 sequences, with around a tenth occurring only once. The TCR originated in a female donor with ankylosing spondylitis or in good health (not recorded which). Sequencing input: blood, either unsorted or a sorted T cell fraction (not recorded which).

DNA for the CDR3: TGCAGCGTGAGTGGTAGGTCATACGAGCAGTACTTC. It encodes CSVSGRSYEQYF. The chain joins TRBV29-1 to TRBJ2-7; D is ambiguous. The germline V and J ends were trimmed by 6 bases and 4 bases, with 13 bases remaining between them. In germline, CDR1 is SQVTM, CDR2 ANQGSEA. CDR3 length: 12 residues.